The present T cell receptor (beta chain) was sequenced within a study of Ad26.COV2.S vaccination and SARS-CoV-2 variants. Treatment: 19 received Ad26.COV2.S at low or high dose, single or two shots; several received placebo; per-sample allocation not given. Samples came from day 63 after the first vaccine or placebo injection. This table comes from immunoSEQ multiplex PCR, and its TCRdb copy is limited to in-frame clones, with some not included. The table has 350,000 to 500,000 clones, roughly 87% seen once. The source of this sequence is a person between 18 and 65 years old who received the Ad26.COV2.S COVID-19 vaccine or a placebo. Here the sequenced sample was peripheral blood, taken in a trial of Ad26.COV2.S vaccine versus placebo.

The CDR3: CASSQDVGSHEQFF. The CDR3 coding sequence is TGTGCCAGCAGCCAAGATGTCGGGTCGCATGAGCAGTTCTTC. V and J are TRBV3-1 (or the pseudogene TRBV3-2) and TRBJ2-1; D ambiguous. The CDR3 contains 14 residues. Trimming took off 0 bases at V and 8 bases at J, with 11 bases between the two ends. Germline V gene lookup returns CDR1 LGHDT and CDR2 YNNKEL (reference sequence).